This passage covers 20 T cell receptor beta chains from one sample sequenced in a study of PD-1 blockade in classical Hodgkin lymphoma. Specified time point: newly diagnosed, previously untreated cHL patient sample. Assay: immunoSEQ multiplex PCR; the TCRdb copy retains only in-frame clones and omits some. The table includes around 17,000 clones, about nine tenths detected once. Sequencing used peripheral blood mononuclear cells (PBMCs). These receptors originate from a human donor with classical Hodgkin lymphoma.

The V gene is TRBV19, the J gene TRBJ2-3, with 7 nucleotides matching TRBD2. There are 16 residues in the CDR3. Germline trimming cut 6 bases from V and 0 bases from J; bases unmatched to any gene: 9. Germline CDR1 and CDR2: LNHDA and SQIVND (reference sequence). The CDR3 sequence is CASSNPGGTSTDTQYF. In DNA, the CDR3 is TGTGCCAGTAGCAATCCGGGGGGAACTAGCACAGATACGCAGTATTTT. The full variable domain, in which reference TRBV19 and TRBJ2-3 provide the parts outside the CDR3, is DGGITQSPKYLFRKEGQNVTLSCEQNLNHDAMYWYRQDPGQGLRLIYYSQIVNDFQKGDIAEGYSVSREKKESFPLTVTSAQKNPTAFYLCASSNPGGTSTDTQYFGPGTRLTVL.

This sequence joins TRBV5-1 and TRBJ2-7, with 10 bases aligning to TRBD2. Germline V gene data show CDR1 as SGHRS and CDR2 as YFSETQ. The CDR3 has 16 amino acids. Trimming removed 5 bases from V and 5 bases from J; junction bases left unmatched: 13. In DNA form, the CDR3 reads TGCGCCAGCAGTCCCTCCTCTAGCGGGAGTAGCAACGAGCAGTACTTC. It codes for CASSPSSSGSSNEQYF.

V usage is TRBV2 and J usage is TRBJ1-5; D unresolved. The CDR3 covers 13 residues. V lost 3 bases and J lost 4, with 7 bases in between. The germline V gene encodes CDR1 SNHLY and CDR2 FYNNEI. The CDR3 DNA reads TGTGCCAGCAGTGACTCGGAAAATCAGCCCCAGCATTTT. Protein product: CASSDSENQPQHF.

The J gene is TRBJ2-2, the V gene TRBV9; D might be TRBD1 (6 bases). The germline V gene encodes CDR1 SGDLS and CDR2 YYNGEE. The germline V and J ends were trimmed by 3 bases and 5 bases, with 8 bases remaining between them. This CDR3 has 13 residues. The CDR3 DNA sequence: TGTGCCAGCAGCGGCAGGGGTACCGGGGAGCTGTTTTTT. Residues: CASSGRGTGELFF.

There are a few counts of this clone. This rearrangement joins TRBV19 to TRBJ2-7; no reliable D call. Germline V gene sequence: CDR1 LNHDA, CDR2 SQIVND (reference sequence). The CDR3 spans 13 residues. Trimming stripped 8 bases from V and 6 bases from J, with 17 bases between. The CDR3 here is CASGPAVGVEQYF. The CDR3 nucleotides are TGTGCCAGTGGCCCGGCAGTTGGGGTCGAGCAGTACTTC.

The chain combines TRBV27 with TRBJ2-4; D is perhaps TRBD1 or TRBD2 (6 bases each). CDR3 length equals 14 residues. Deletions cut 2 bases from V and 6 bases from J, with 11 bases between. CDR1 is MNHEY and CDR2 is SMNVEV in the germline V gene (reference sequence). The CDR3 DNA follows: TGTGCCAGCAGTTTACGGGGGCAGGGAAACATTCAGTACTTC. Protein product: CASSLRGQGNIQYF.

The sample holds one count of this clone. The rearrangement joins TRBV6-6 to TRBJ1-5, with D possibly matching TRBD1 (5 bases). The germline CDR1 and CDR2 sequences are MNHNY and SVGAGI (reference sequence). V was shortened by 8 bases and J by 6 bases, with 14 bases between the two germline ends. The CDR3 extends over 13 amino acids. The CDR3 DNA reads as TGTGCCAGCCGAATGGGGGTCGGTCAGCCCCAGCATTTT. It yields the protein CASRMGVGQPQHF.

This sequence joins TRBV10-3 and TRBJ2-7, with D perhaps TRBD2 (5 bases). Trimming stripped 7 bases from V and 0 bases from J, with 16 bases between. The germline V gene has CDR1 ENHRY and CDR2 SYGVKD. The CDR3 contains 15 residues. The CDR3 sequence: CAINATYGDSYEQYF. The CDR3 region has the DNA TGTGCCATCAACGCGACCTACGGGGACTCCTACGAGCAGTACTTC.

CDR3 coding DNA: TGTGCCAGCAGTTTCGACACGAAGGGGGGCTACACCTTC. Its translation is CASSFDTKGGYTF. The V call is TRBV28, the J call TRBJ1-2; a weak D match, TRBD1 (5 bases). The CDR3 is 13 amino acids. Germline CDR1 MDHEN, CDR2 SYDVKM. The V end was cut by 3 bases, the J end by 8 bases, with 13 bases between.

This rearrangement joins TRBV9 to TRBJ2-1; perhaps TRBD2 as D (6 bases). The germline V gene has CDR1 SGDLS and CDR2 YYNGEE. The CDR3 spans 13 residues. Trimming pared 7 bases from V and 0 bases from J, leaving 8 bases between. This CDR3 reads CASGGISYNEQFF. The CDR3 DNA follows: TGTGCCAGCGGGGGGATCTCCTACAATGAGCAGTTCTTC.

V usage is TRBV6-6 and J usage is TRBJ1-5, with TRBD1 as a possible D gene (5 bases). The germline gives CDR1 MNHNY, CDR2 SVGAGI (reference sequence). The CDR3 has 13 residues. Trimming cost V 2 bases and J 4 bases, with 6 bases left between them. The CDR3: CASSYGANQPQHF. CDR3 in DNA: TGTGCCAGCAGTTACGGGGCTAATCAGCCCCAGCATTTT.

The J gene is TRBJ1-2, the V gene TRBV7-9; D remains ambiguous. CDR3 size: 14 residues. CDR1 is SEHNR and CDR2 is FQNEAQ in the germline V gene (reference sequence). V lost 5 bases and J 4 bases, leaving 14 bases between the germline ends. The DNA for the CDR3 is TGTGCCAGCAGCCGCCTTGGACCCGCCTATGGCTACACCTTC. Translated, it gives CASSRLGPAYGYTF.

The chain combines TRBV25-1 with TRBJ1-3; D unclear. Trimming took 2 bases from V and 2 from J, leaving 16 bases between them. This CDR3 region has 17 residues. The V gene's germline CDR1 is MGHDK and CDR2 SYGVNS. The CDR3 DNA reads as TGTGCCAGCAGTGAACAAAACGTTCAGCGCACTGGAAACACCATATATTTT. This gives the protein CASSEQNVQRTGNTIYF.

This clone was counted a few times. The genes are TRBV10-1 and TRBJ2-6; 8 nucleotides agree with TRBD2. The V gene's germline CDR1 is WNHNN and CDR2 SYGVQD (reference sequence). The J segment lost 1 base and the V segment lost 8 bases, leaving 4 bases of the junction unmatched. This CDR3 spans 15 amino acids. The CDR3 nucleotides are TGCGCCAGCTCCGGGGGGGTATCTGGGGCCAACGTCCTGACTTTC. Translating gives CASSGGVSGANVLTF.

The genes are TRBV19 and TRBJ2-7, with 8 positions matching TRBD2. CDR3 length equals 15 residues. With V trimmed by 1 base and J by 3 bases, 5 bases remained unmatched. Looked up from germline, CDR1 is LNHDA and CDR2 is SQIVND (reference sequence). The CDR3 nucleotides are TGTGCCAGTAGTATAGTAAGTAGCGGGATCTACGAGCAGTACTTC. This codes for CASSIVSSGIYEQYF.

This clone was seen once. The chain combines TRBV12-1 with TRBJ2-2; the table assigns TRBD2, which was not confirmed against the DNA. TRBV12-1 is a pseudogene locus. The CDR3 totals 17 residues. This CDR3 reads CASSPQGLAENTGELFF. The CDR3 DNA follows: TGTGCCAGCAGCCCACAGGGACTAGCGGAAAACACCGGGGAGCTGTTTTTT.

This clone was observed a handful of times. This rearrangement joins TRBV30 to TRBJ1-5; no clear D gene. The CDR3 has 12 amino acids. Between the trimmed V and J ends, which lost 2 bases and 3 bases, there was a span of 5 bases. Germline CDR1 reads GTSNPN; CDR2 reads SVGIG (reference sequence). The DNA for the CDR3 is TGTGCCTGGAGTCGAGACAATCAGCCCCAGCATTTT. Protein sequence: CAWSRDNQPQHF.

V is TRBV9 and J is TRBJ1-5; perhaps TRBD1 as D (5 bases). The germline gives CDR1 SGDLS, CDR2 YYNGEE. This CDR3 has 14 amino acids. V dropped 0 bases and J dropped 4 bases, with 8 bases sitting between them. CDR3 region: CASSVGGENQPQHF. The DNA for the CDR3 is TGTGCCAGCAGCGTAGGGGGGGAGAATCAGCCCCAGCATTTT.

This chain links TRBV9 with TRBJ2-1, with 10 bases aligning to TRBD2. The germline CDR1 and CDR2 sequences are SGDLS and YYNGEE. The V gene end was trimmed by 0 bases and the J gene end by 9 bases; junction bases not matched to a gene: 12. The CDR3 covers 17 residues. The CDR3 reads CASSVGLAGVRVSEQFF. CDR3 DNA sequence: TGTGCCAGCAGCGTAGGGCTAGCGGGAGTGCGTGTATCTGAGCAGTTCTTC.

The chain is built from TRBV2 and TRBJ2-3, with D unclear. This CDR3 region has 15 residues. Deletions cut 1 base from V and 2 bases from J, with 10 bases between. CDR1 and CDR2 (germline): SNHLY, FYNNEI. CDR3 coding DNA: TGTGCCAGCAGTGAAGGAGGACCACCCACAGATACGCAGTATTTT. Amino acid sequence: CASSEGGPPTDTQYF.